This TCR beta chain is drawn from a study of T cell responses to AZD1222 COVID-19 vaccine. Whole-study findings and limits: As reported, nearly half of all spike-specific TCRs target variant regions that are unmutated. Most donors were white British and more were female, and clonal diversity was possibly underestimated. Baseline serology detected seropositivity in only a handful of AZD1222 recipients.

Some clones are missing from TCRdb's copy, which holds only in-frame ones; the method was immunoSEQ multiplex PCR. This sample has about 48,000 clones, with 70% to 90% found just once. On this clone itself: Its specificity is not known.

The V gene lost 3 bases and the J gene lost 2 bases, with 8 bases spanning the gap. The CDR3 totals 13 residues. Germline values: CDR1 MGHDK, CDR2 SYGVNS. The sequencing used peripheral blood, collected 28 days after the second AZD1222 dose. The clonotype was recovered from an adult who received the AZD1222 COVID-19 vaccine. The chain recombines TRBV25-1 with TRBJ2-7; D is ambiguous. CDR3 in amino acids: CASSEASTYEQYF. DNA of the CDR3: TGTGCCAGCAGTGAGGCCAGTACCTACGAGCAGTACTTC.